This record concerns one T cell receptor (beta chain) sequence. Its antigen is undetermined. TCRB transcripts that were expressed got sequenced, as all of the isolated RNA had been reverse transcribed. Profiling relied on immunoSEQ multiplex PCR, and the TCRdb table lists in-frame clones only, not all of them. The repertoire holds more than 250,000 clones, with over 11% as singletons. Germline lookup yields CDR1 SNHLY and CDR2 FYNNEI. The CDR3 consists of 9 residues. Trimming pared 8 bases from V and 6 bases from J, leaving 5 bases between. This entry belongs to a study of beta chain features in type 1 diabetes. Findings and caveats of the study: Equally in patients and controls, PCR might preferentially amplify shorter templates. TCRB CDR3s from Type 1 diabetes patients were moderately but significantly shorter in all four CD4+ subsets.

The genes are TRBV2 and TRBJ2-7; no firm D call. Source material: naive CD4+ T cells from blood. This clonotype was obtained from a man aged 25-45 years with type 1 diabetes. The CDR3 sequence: CASGREQYF. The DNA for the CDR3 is TGTGCCAGCGGCCGCGAGCAGTACTTC.